What follows is one T cell receptor beta chain and its context. Its cognate antigen is unknown. Clones were sequenced by immunoSEQ multiplex PCR, and TCRdb holds only the in-frame ones, with some missing. The sample lists roughly 2.5 million clones; around 94% were seen once. This sample stems from a study of shared clonotypes between healthy human individuals. Study-wide points: On the whole, naive subsets had larger estimated richness than memory subsets had. It was expected that sequencing depth would affect clonotype sharing among donors. Several donors held approximately 4.6% of naive CD4 clonotypes in common. Among non-shared clonotypes, generation probabilities were lower than among those shared by all four donors.

Trimming stripped 3 bases from V and 17 bases from J, with 16 bases between. CDR1 is DFQATT, CDR2 SNEGSKA, per germline (reference sequence). This CDR3 is built from 11 residues. The sequencing sample was made of naive CD4+ T cells sorted from blood. Subset of the sample: CD45RA+ positively selected. This rearrangement joins TRBV20-1 to TRBJ1-4, with D possibly TRBD1 on 6 matching bases. This receptor was obtained from a man aged 18-30 years in good health. The CDR3 bases are TGCAGTGCTAGGGGAGGGGGGACAACTTTTTTT. Its protein product is CSARGGGTTFF.